The source of this TCR beta chain is a study of blood T cell repertoires in COVID-19 (dated by TCRdb to 2018 to 2020). Background for the entire study: Samples from collaborators originated in the United States, Italy and Spain and spanned both the acute and convalescent phases of COVID-19. The dataset comprised deeply sampled blood TCRbeta repertoires from subjects exposed to, actively infected with, or recovered from COVID-19. Samples were obtained from the ongoing ImmuneRACE study (first 160 participants) and from approximately 1,200 subjects provided by 6 global collaborators. Sample metadata almost always included a de-identified subject ID, COVID-19 status, age in years and sex. The prospective study material was composed of cDNA or gDNA derived from T cells, B-cell-depleted T cells, or PBMCs. Where HLA class I and class II types were available, the types were taken from metadata supplied by the sample provider, not from assay-based typing. A freely available public database, intended as a resource for researchers studying the immune response to SARS-CoV-2, is where the repertoires were released. The paper as a whole reports these results and caveats: The amount of clinical and demographic metadata varied by source and participant and was provided uncurated.

TCRbeta CDR3 regions were amplified from genomic DNA using the immunoSEQ Assay, a bias-controlled multiplex PCR. As for the original processing: The number of nucleated cells in each sample was estimated from the amplification of reference gene primers within the assay. Sequence reads were collapsed and filtered to measure the absolute abundance of every unique TCRbeta CDR3 rearrangement. Productive Simpson clonality was computed per sample as the square root of Simpson's diversity index over productive rearrangements. Here the immuneACCESS table is served through TCRdb, limited to in-frame sequences with V and J called. Missing clones are a known gap in these copies; in checked studies unresolved V genes cover under half, and the rest lacks a known reason. From that table come the V and J calls and clone size; the DNA was used to work out D and trimming. This sample holds approximately 20,000 clones; roughly 87% were observed only once. Jointly, the top ten make up roughly 25% of the sample.

Inclusive of the bounding cysteine and phenylalanine, the CDR3 is 17 residues long. Just the 51-base CDR3 DNA is kept, in frame starting at base 1. The germline V end is reduced by 4 bases and the J end by 5 bases; junction bases left unmatched: 7. The germline V gene specifies KGHDR as CDR1 and SFDVKD as CDR2. The collaborating institutions used their own protocols to collect whole blood in K2EDTA tubes. For TCRbeta analysis, collaborators shipped samples in one of three forms: frozen whole blood, isolated PBMCs, or DNA extracted from either of those sample types. Points on this clone: The antigen this receptor binds is unknown. Base qualities are not provided; no much larger clone lies one nucleotide away.

The rearranged chain carries TRBV24-1 and TRBJ2-1, with TRBD2 identical over 13 junction bases. This receptor was obtained from a human donor with active COVID-19. The donor label of this sample is uncertain. Source material: peripheral blood. Read as DNA, the sequence is TGTGCCACCAGTGACCCCTCACTAGCGGGGGGGGACAATGAGCAGTTCTTC. The resulting protein is CATSDPSLAGGDNEQFF.